Below are 10 T cell receptor beta chains sequenced from a single sample in a study of blood T cell repertoires in COVID-19. TCRdb's copy holds only in-frame clones and misses some; the assay was immunoSEQ multiplex PCR. This table holds some 220,000 clones, 65% to 90% found once. The source material was peripheral blood. These receptors were taken from a woman aged 65 to 85 with COVID-19, enrolled during active disease.

The gene calls are TRBV19 and TRBJ1-3; D ambiguous. Germline V gives CDR1 LNHDA, CDR2 SQIVND (reference sequence). The V gene lost 7 bases and the J gene lost 0 bases, with 10 bases spanning the gap. The CDR3 runs to 14 residues. CDR3 DNA sequence: TGTGCCAGTACCCCTCTGAGCTCTGGAAACACCATATATTTT. Translating gives CASTPLSSGNTIYF.

The chain employs TRBV30 and TRBJ2-1; D remains ambiguous. Deletions cut 5 bases from V and 8 bases from J, with 16 bases between. The length of the CDR3 is 13 residues. Germline CDR1 reads GTSNPN; CDR2 reads SVGIG (reference sequence). CDR3 in amino acids: CAWGEVRVDEQFF. The CDR3 DNA reads TGTGCCTGGGGTGAAGTGAGAGTCGATGAGCAGTTCTTC. The whole variable domain, filled in from reference TRBV30 and TRBJ2-1, reads SQTIHQWPATLVQPVGSPLSLECTVEGTSNPNLYWYRQAAGRGLQLLFYSVGIGQISSEVPQNLSASRPQDRQFILSSKKLLLSDSGFYLCAWGEVRVDEQFFGPGTRLTVL.

The chain recombines TRBV5-1 with TRBJ2-1; 13 nucleotides agree with TRBD2. CDR1 and CDR2 (germline): SGHRS, YFSETQ. The CDR3 spans 18 residues. V dropped 1 base and J dropped 2; count of bases not matched to a gene: 6. The CDR3 is CASSLRGLAGETYNEQFF. As DNA, the CDR3 is TGCGCCAGCAGCTTGAGAGGACTAGCGGGGGAGACCTACAATGAGCAGTTCTTC.

This rearrangement joins TRBV11-2 to TRBJ1-1; D unclear. This CDR3 spans 18 amino acids. Germline CDR1 and CDR2: SGHAT and FQNNGV. Trimming left V 4 bases short and J 0 bases short, with 21 bases between. CDR3 nucleotide sequence: TGTGCCAGCAGCTCGCGGGAAGACAAGAAGTACCTGAACACTGAAGCTTTCTTT. As protein: CASSSREDKKYLNTEAFF.

CDR3 sequence reads: CASSRRGANEKLFF. The CDR3 bases are TGTGCCAGCAGTCGCAGGGGGGCTAATGAAAAACTGTTTTTT. The genes are TRBV5-6 and TRBJ1-4; 7 bases map to TRBD1. From germline, CDR1 is SGHDT and CDR2 YYEEEE. The CDR3 contains 14 residues. V dropped 5 bases and J dropped 3; count of bases not matched to a gene: 4.

A single count supports this clone. The chain links TRBV12-3 or TRBV12-4 to TRBJ1-5; D not resolved. The CDR3 spans 13 residues. With 3 bases removed from V and 5 bases from J, the gap between germline ends came to 8 bases. CDR3 bases: TGTGCCAGCAGTTTTAAGGGAGATCAGCCCCAGCATTTT. Translating it yields CASSFKGDQPQHF.

This clone was detected ten times or more. The chain links TRBV4-2 to TRBJ1-1; no firm D call. The V and J ends lost 0 bases and 0 bases respectively, with 5 bases between them. This CDR3 contains 14 residues. CDR1 and CDR2 from the germline V gene are LGHNA and YNFKEQ. The CDR3 DNA follows: TGTGCCAGCAGCCAAGATACGGTGAACACTGAAGCTTTCTTT. Residues: CASSQDTVNTEAFF.

This chain links TRBV5-5 with TRBJ1-2, with D possibly matching TRBD1 (5 bases). The CDR3 sequence is 14 residues long. The V gene lost 7 bases and the J gene lost 4 bases, with 17 bases spanning the gap. Germline values: CDR1 SGHKS, CDR2 YYEKEE (reference sequence). The DNA of the CDR3 is TGTGCCAGCGGGCCGCGGGAGGGGCTCTATGGCTACACCTTC. Amino acids: CASGPREGLYGYTF.

The chain employs TRBV7-3 and TRBJ2-1; D may be TRBD2 (5 bases). Germline-derived CDR1 and CDR2 are SGHTA and FQGTGA. This CDR3 has 13 residues. V was shortened by 4 bases and J by 9 bases, with 13 bases between the two germline ends. The CDR3 nucleotides read TGTGCCAGCAGCTCCGCTATCGGGGTTGAGCAGTTCTTC. Protein product: CASSSAIGVEQFF.

This chain links TRBV6-2 or TRBV6-3 with TRBJ1-5; D unclear. The CDR3 contains 14 residues. CDR1 is MNHEY and CDR2 is SVGEGT in the germline V gene. V was shortened by 6 bases and J by 6 bases, with 15 bases between the two germline ends. CDR3 residues: CASSRGGIAQPQHF. As DNA, the CDR3 is TGTGCCAGCAGCCGGGGAGGGATTGCTCAGCCCCAGCATTTT.